The clone carrying this TCR beta chain was seen only a few times. Its antigen remains unknown. Use of 60 Vbeta and 13 Jbeta primers characterized the PCR. This table comes from immunoSEQ multiplex PCR, and its TCRdb copy is limited to in-frame clones, with some not included. The sample includes around 130,000 clones, 50% to 75% seen only once; the top ten take approximately 8%. This entry is derived from a study of cytomegalovirus exposure and HLA in healthy donors. Notes on the study in general: TCR beta V- and J-gene trimming, according to a later analysis, was linked to a missense DCLRE1C variant.

V lost 3 bases and J 4 bases, leaving 15 bases between the germline ends. Germline V lookup: CDR1 GTSNPN, CDR2 SVGIG (reference sequence). This CDR3 has 14 residues. J is TRBJ1-1 and V is TRBV30; a weak D match, TRBD1 (6 bases). The sequence was obtained from a woman aged 40 to 50 in good health and CMV-seropositive. The sequencing sample was made of PBMCs. Here the CDR3 reads CAWRPDSLATEAFF. The CDR3 nucleotides are TGTGCCTGGAGACCGGACAGTTTAGCCACTGAAGCTTTCTTT.